This T cell receptor beta chain was captured by sequencing in a study of cytomegalovirus exposure and HLA in healthy donors (dated by TCRdb to about 2017). Study-wide context: An earlier analysis of several hundred of the donors reported about 290 Gb of sequence data and 100 million to 140 million unique TCR beta sequences from some 180 million T cells. An early release that covered fewer than 750 HLA-typed donors contained 250 to 350 gigabases of sequencing data and 75 million to 100 million unique TCR sequences. Of the roughly 400 genotyped donors, less than 90% were placed in the genetic ancestry cluster associated with self-reported Caucasian donors. The study aimed to test whether signatures of past pathogen exposure could be identified by cataloging public T cell receptors. The study profiled the T cell repertoires of under 700 subjects by immunosequencing and related them to cytomegalovirus serostatus. In addition to the first cohort of 666 subjects, a separate validation cohort of some 120 different subjects was used. High-throughput TCR immunosequencing, statistical association of individual TCRs with disease status, and machine learning were combined to predict cytomegalovirus infection status. A later analysis re-analyzed previously published TCR beta repertoires from 500 to 700 donors and added high-resolution HLA genotyping to study TCR occurrence patterns. The later analysis used no new phenotypic data to find candidate immune exposures, relying instead on TCR beta sequences and their occurrence across donors. An earlier analysis of a few hundred of the donors applied high-throughput TCR beta sequencing to assess whether each TCR beta V gene segment acted as functional or pseudogenic. Alongside the repertoire data, information on donor age, sex, ethnicity and CMV serostatus was compiled. A later genetic analysis took genome-wide SNP genotypes for 398 of the 666 donors and used that subset as a discovery cohort. All discovery cohort repertoires had been generated on a single sequencing platform. HLA typing covered class I and class II loci at four-digit resolution. Typing coverage varied by locus: about 629-640 donors for A, B, C, DRB1 and DQB1; roughly 520 for DQA1; 606 for DPA1; 450 to 480 for DPB1. Roughly 5 DR-DQ haplotypes were handled as single units for association and clustering because linkage in the cohort was strong. Among approximately 370 genotyped donors of the cohort, an average of roughly 230,000 unique TCR beta nucleotide sequences was sequenced per donor, of which about 19% were non-productive. Paper-wide results and their limitations: In vitro tests confirmed that a few of the cytomegalovirus-associated TCR beta chains recognize cytomegalovirus antigens. According to a later analysis, parvovirus B19, influenza, CMV and Epstein-Barr virus appeared linked to several top co-occurrence clusters. In a later genetic analysis, a missense DCLRE1C variant was associated with V-gene and J-gene trimming of TCR beta chains, and the association was replicated in an independent cohort. In the study, 150 to 200 TCR beta chains were listed as associated with cytomegalovirus. Only TCR beta chains were sequenced in this cohort, and the absence of alpha or paired-chain data limited detectable features. The presence/absence analyses assumed that sequencing depth was roughly uniform across donors, and that assumption may not be true. A further reported finding was that TCR beta sequences accurately predicted the HLA-A and HLA-B alleles for most subjects in the first cohort. Because HLA typing was unavailable for some donors at each locus, only the typed subset was used in association tests. Strong co-occurrence of HLA alleles, especially DR and DQ, made assigning TCR associations to individual alleles difficult. A later genetic analysis reported fewer N-insertions in productive TCRs among donors in an Asian-associated ancestry cluster than the 666-donor mean. It was suggested by the authors that the approach could potentially be generalized to other disease states and immunological phenotypes. At a false discovery rate of 0.05, a later analysis linked 16,000 or so TCR beta sequences to specific HLA alleles. According to a later analysis, most CMV-associated TCR beta chains appeared to be HLA-restricted, and the HLA associations seemed to be driven largely by CMV exposure. In a later analysis, HLA-associated TCR beta chains showed more clonal expansion and lower generation probabilities than non-associated chains that were equally common. Some IMGT-functional V segments, including TRBV6-2 and TRBV6-3, could not be distinguished by the 87-base-pair reads and were therefore excluded. Broadly in line with IMGT annotations, most TCR beta V segments showed up in productive rearrangements about 87% or about 30% of the time in an earlier analysis of 587 of the donors. CMV serostatus was the only immune exposure information available for the cohort. Across donors, most TCR sequences were observed very rarely, whereas some public TCRs were present in many individuals. The earlier analysis of fewer than 750 of the donors excluded 15 to 20 rarely observed V segments, including chromosome 9 orphons, because counts were too low. A group of highly shared sequence variants was considered likely to be a technical artifact of the sequencing pipeline. Linkage disequilibrium might explain the correlated functional status among segregating V segments, but an unknown experimental factor could not be excluded. Cytomegalovirus status was reported to be diagnosed by the classifier with high specificity and sensitivity in both the original and validation cohorts. According to a later analysis, TCR association rates differed among HLA loci, with DRB1 alleles showing the most associated TCRs and HLA-C alleles showing the fewest.

The cohort was made up of approximately 700 healthy bone marrow donors. All cohort members were sampled while nominally healthy, although unrecorded immune exposures were likely present. The donor tested CMV seropositive, placing the donor among the 250 to 350 seropositive members of the cohort. A peripheral blood sample was provided by each donor, and peripheral blood mononuclear cells were used for TCR beta sequencing. The Qiagen DNeasy Blood Extraction Kit was used to extract genomic DNA from the blood cell samples. The library was made by the immunoSEQ multiplex PCR assay. The multiplex PCR relied on a mix of 60 forward primers for TCR Vbeta segments and 13 reverse primers for TCR Jbeta segments. The CDR3 region of rearranged TCR beta genes was amplified from genomic DNA by a multiplex PCR assay. The amplified TCR beta libraries were sequenced on the Illumina HiSeq System as 87-base-pair reads. Regarding the original processing steps: In a later analysis, some 80 million unique TCR beta chains were counted across the 690 or so repertoires, and roughly 11 million of these chains were shared by at least two donors. Raw reads were error-corrected and collapsed into unique sequences by a nearest-neighbor algorithm in which closely related sequences were merged to remove PCR and sequencing errors. V, D and J gene segments were assigned by aligning CDR3 sequences to IMGT reference sequences. For a sequence to be retained, a match of at least six nucleotides was required to both a V gene segment and a J gene segment. A rearrangement was called productive if the CDR3 had no stop codons and remained in frame with V and J, and every other rearrangement was called non-productive. Following IMGT convention, CDR3 was defined as the stretch from the second conserved V-encoded cysteine up to the conserved J-encoded phenylalanine. Sequences without an unambiguous match to a single V gene segment were excluded from the earlier analysis of about 640 of the donors. In an earlier analysis of approximately 590 of the donors, a V segment was called functional when productive rearrangements were above 56.7%, and segregating when the standard deviation between donors exceeded 5%. A statistical classification framework was developed to diagnose cytomegalovirus status using the catalog of TCR beta chain sequences. In a later analysis, V and J genes were assigned by comparing TCR nucleotide sequences against IMGT/GENE-DB human TR gene sequences. Using the TCRdist pipeline, a later analysis assigned CDR3 sequences along with most-parsimonious VDJ recombination scenarios. A later analysis defined each TCR beta chain by its CDR3 amino acid sequence plus V-gene family, and excluded reads lacking a unique V-gene family. A later analysis removed several hundred highly shared, low-generation-probability nucleotide sequences to deal with suspected cross-contamination and a sequencing artifact. In a later analysis, a clonal expansion index was calculated for each public chain from normalized within-repertoire ranks of inferred template counts. In a later analysis, generation probabilities were computed with a VDJ recombination model fitted to out-of-frame rearrangements, and the resulting probabilities were checked against IGoR. Hypergeometric tests were used in a later analysis to score TCR-TCR, TCR-HLA and TCR-CMV co-occurrence, with a repertoire-size bias correction applied to the TCR pairs. A later analysis estimated false discovery rates by permuting HLA or CMV assignments 20 times. In a later analysis, co-occurring TCRs were grouped with DBSCAN, and TCRdist sequence similarity was added when clustering was performed within HLA-allele-positive subsets. Co-occurrence clustering excluded repertoires with fewer than 30,000 or more than 120,000 public chains, plus five with anomalous nucleotide sharing. Drawn from immuneACCESS, this table holds only the in-frame rearrangements with V and J called that TCRdb kept. Clones are partly lost; checked studies trace under half to an unresolved V gene and leave the rest unexplained. The V and J calls and clone size were taken over from that table, and D and trimming were inferred from the DNA. This sample gives approximately 59,000 clones in total; 68% of them show up just once. Around a sixth of the sample is held by the ten biggest clonotypes.

V gives up 0 bases and J gives up 2 bases, and the segment between their germline ends measures 10 bases. CDR3 length: 15 amino acids, cysteine to phenylalanine. Only CDR3 DNA remains: 45 bases, in frame from the first base. The germline V gene provides CDR1 SGHTA and CDR2 FQGNSA. This clone appeared a single time. Its antigen is unknown. No base qualities exist here, and no much larger clone lies one base off it. Specimen: PBMCs. This sequence originates from a man aged 35-49 years in good health and CMV-seropositive. The sequence links TRBV7-2 to TRBJ1-2; matching of 6 bases hints at TRBD1 as the D gene. The sequenced DNA is TGTGCCAGCAGCTTAGCGGGACATCGAAACTATGGCTACACCTTC. This codes for CASSLAGHRNYGYTF.